This paragraph reports one T cell receptor (beta chain). The data are from a study of blood T cell repertoires in COVID-19. Study-level background: COVID-19 samples, acute and convalescent, were from the United States, Italy and Spain. Nucleic acid was either cDNA or gDNA, and it came from T cells, B-cell-depleted T cells, or PBMCs.

Per the authors' pipeline: Reference gene primer amplification gave nucleated cell count estimates. Using immunoSEQ multiplex PCR, the repertoire was profiled, and TCRdb retains in-frame clones only, with some absent. The V and J calls and the clone size are those of that table, but D and trimming were determined from the DNA. This table holds about 150,000 clones, around 85% found once. The V gene lost 0 bases and the J gene lost 1 base, with 7 bases spanning the gap. This CDR3 has 14 amino acids. CDR1 is SGHRS, CDR2 YFSETQ, per germline. The sequencing input was peripheral blood. This receptor was obtained from a human donor in a cohort sampled during active COVID-19. The chain links TRBV5-1 to TRBJ1-1; D possibly corresponds to TRBD1 (5 bases). CDR3 in amino acids: CASSLGTGNTEAFF. Written as DNA, the CDR3 is TGCGCCAGCAGCTTGGGAACAGGGAACACTGAAGCTTTCTTT.